A selection of T cell receptor beta chains follows, all from one sample in a study of cytomegalovirus exposure and HLA in healthy donors. The protocol was immunoSEQ multiplex PCR, while the TCRdb copy is restricted to in-frame clones and leaves out a portion. This repertoire shows more than 200,000 clones, roughly 80% found once; its top ten account for roughly a sixth. Sequenced input: PBMCs. All receptors come from a man between 35 and 55 years old in good health and CMV-seronegative. The CDR3 runs from the conserved cysteine through the conserved F or W. Each record gives: CDR3 DNA, CDR3 protein, J gene, V gene, D gene, clone size. The D gene is left open where the match is weak. Clone sizes are given selectively: once, few, many, or a class where the clone is expanded.

DNA: TGTGCCTGCCTCCGAGAATCGAACTCCTACAATGAGCAGTTCTTC
CDR3: CACLRESNSYNEQFF
J: TRBJ2-1
V: TRBV30
D: NA
size: NA

DNA: TGTGCCAGCAGTTTATGGGGACAGGGAGGAACTGAAGCTTTCTTT
CDR3: CASSLWGQGGTEAFF
J: TRBJ1-1
V: TRBV27
D: TRBD1
size: NA

DNA: TGTGCCAGCAGCCCGCGACTAGCGGGGGTCACAGATACGCAGTATTTT
CDR3: CASSPRLAGVTDTQYF
J: TRBJ2-3
V: TRBV9
D: TRBD2
size: NA

DNA: TGCGCCAGCAGTGTTGGACTAGCGGGAGGTAAAGGGTTCTTC
CDR3: CASSVGLAGGKGFF
J: TRBJ2-1
V: TRBV10-2
D: TRBD2
size: NA

DNA: TGTGCCAGCAGCTCAGGGCTAGAAGAAAAACTGTTTTTT
CDR3: CASSSGLEEKLFF
J: TRBJ1-4
V: TRBV13
D: NA
size: NA

DNA: TGCGCCAGCAGCCCTTTCCAGGGGAACGAGCAGTACTTC
CDR3: CASSPFQGNEQYF
J: TRBJ2-7
V: TRBV5-1
D: NA
size: few

DNA: TGCGCCAGCAGCTCCGGGACAGTATATGGCAATCAGCCCCAGCATTTT
CDR3: CASSSGTVYGNQPQHF
J: TRBJ1-5
V: TRBV10-2
D: TRBD1
size: NA

DNA: TGCGCCAGCAGCCAAGGGACAGGGGGGAACACTGAAGCTTTCTTT
CDR3: CASSQGTGGNTEAFF
J: TRBJ1-1
V: TRBV4-3
D: TRBD1
size: NA

DNA: TGTGCCAGCAGCTTAGTGGTCACAGACTATGGCTACACCTTC
CDR3: CASSLVVTDYGYTF
J: TRBJ1-2
V: TRBV7-2
D: NA
size: NA

DNA: TGTGCCAGCAGTCTGACGGGAAACTATGGCTACACCTTC
CDR3: CASSLTGNYGYTF
J: TRBJ1-2
V: TRBV6-5
D: NA
size: NA

DNA: TGCGCCAGCAGCCAAGATAGCCAGTATTACACCGGGGAGCTGTTTTTT
CDR3: CASSQDSQYYTGELFF
J: TRBJ2-2
V: TRBV4-3
D: NA
size: NA

DNA: TGTGCCAGCAGCTTAGGTACAGGCCACTATGGCTACACCTTC
CDR3: CASSLGTGHYGYTF
J: TRBJ1-2
V: TRBV7-2
D: NA
size: NA

DNA: TGTGCCAGCAGCCAGAGGACAGGTCTGAACACCGGGGAGCTGTTTTTT
CDR3: CASSQRTGLNTGELFF
J: TRBJ2-2
V: TRBV5-4
D: TRBD1
size: NA

DNA: TGTGCCAGCACCCCGAGGGTAGATTCGTACAATGAGCAGTTCTTC
CDR3: CASTPRVDSYNEQFF
J: TRBJ2-1
V: TRBV7-8
D: NA
size: NA

DNA: TGTGCCAGCTCCCGGGGGTTGCGGGACCGGGAGAATGAGCAGTTCTTC
CDR3: CASSRGLRDRENEQFF
J: TRBJ2-1
V: TRBV18
D: NA
size: NA

DNA: TGCGCCAGCAGCTCAGGGGATCCTAACTATGGCTACACCTTC
CDR3: CASSSGDPNYGYTF
J: TRBJ1-2
V: TRBV5-1
D: NA
size: NA

DNA: TGTTCCAGCAGCTTGGGTGGCGGACAGGGGGCAAGAGGCTACACCTTC
CDR3: CSSSLGGGQGARGYTF
J: TRBJ1-2
V: TRBV7-9
D: TRBD1
size: NA

DNA: TGCGCCAGCAGCTTGGAGGGGTTTCAAGAGACCCAGTACTTC
CDR3: CASSLEGFQETQYF
J: TRBJ2-5
V: TRBV5-1
D: NA
size: NA

DNA: TGCAGTGCTATAATTTCAGGGCCCCAGCATTTT
CDR3: CSAIISGPQHF
J: TRBJ1-5
V: TRBV20-1
D: NA
size: NA

DNA: TGTGCCAGCAGTTCCGCAGGGGACGAGCAGTACTTC
CDR3: CASSSAGDEQYF
J: TRBJ2-7
V: TRBV28
D: NA
size: NA

DNA: TGTGCCAGCAGAATCCCGGGGACAGGAAGGTCCTACGAGCAGTACTTC
CDR3: CASRIPGTGRSYEQYF
J: TRBJ2-7
V: TRBV28
D: TRBD1
size: NA

DNA: TGTGCCACCAGCAAGACTAGCGGAGACAATGAGCAGTTCTTC
CDR3: CATSKTSGDNEQFF
J: TRBJ2-1
V: TRBV15
D: TRBD2
size: NA

DNA: TGTGCCAGCAGCCCCCCGTCCCTGAGCGGAGACCATGGCTACACCTTC
CDR3: CASSPPSLSGDHGYTF
J: TRBJ1-2
V: TRBV9
D: NA
size: NA

DNA: TGTGCCAGCAGTTACGAAGCTAGCGGGAGCACCATGCAGTTCTTC
CDR3: CASSYEASGSTMQFF
J: TRBJ2-1
V: TRBV6-5
D: TRBD2
size: few

DNA: TGTGCCAGCAGCTCCCGGGACAGGGGGCGAGGAGATACGCAGTATTTT
CDR3: CASSSRDRGRGDTQYF
J: TRBJ2-3
V: TRBV5-6
D: TRBD1
size: NA

DNA: TGTGCCAGCAACCGACAGGGGTTCCCTGAAGCTTTCTTT
CDR3: CASNRQGFPEAFF
J: TRBJ1-1
V: TRBV28
D: TRBD1
size: NA

DNA: TGTTCCAGCAGCTTAGGAATAGCGAACAATGAGCAGTTCTTC
CDR3: CSSSLGIANNEQFF
J: TRBJ2-1
V: TRBV7-9
D: NA
size: NA

DNA: TGTGCCAGCAGCCCCGCGGGGGGGAGGAACACTGAAGCTTTCTTT
CDR3: CASSPAGGRNTEAFF
J: TRBJ1-1
V: TRBV5-5
D: NA
size: NA

DNA: TGTGCCACAACGAGGGGGTCTGGAAACACCATATATTTT
CDR3: CATTRGSGNTIYF
J: TRBJ1-3
V: TRBV10-3
D: NA
size: NA

DNA: TGTGCCAGCAGTTCAAGGGGAGGTTCCTACGAGCAGTACTTC
CDR3: CASSSRGGSYEQYF
J: TRBJ2-7
V: TRBV27
D: NA
size: NA

DNA: TGTGCCAGCAGCTTAATGCGACAGGGGGTAGCTGGAAACACCATATATTTT
CDR3: CASSLMRQGVAGNTIYF
J: TRBJ1-3
V: TRBV7-2
D: TRBD1
size: NA

DNA: TGTGCCAGCAGCGGCCGGGACAACCCCATTCAGTACTTC
CDR3: CASSGRDNPIQYF
J: TRBJ2-4
V: TRBV9
D: NA
size: NA

DNA: TGTGCCATCAGTGAGTCGGGAGCGGGGGGGGCCTCTCATACGCAGTATTTT
CDR3: CAISESGAGGASHTQYF
J: TRBJ2-3
V: TRBV10-3
D: TRBD2
size: NA

DNA: TGTGCCAGCAGCTTAGGACAGGGGACCTACGAGCAGTACTTC
CDR3: CASSLGQGTYEQYF
J: TRBJ2-7
V: TRBV7-2
D: TRBD1
size: NA

DNA: TGCGCCAGCAGCTTGGATGTGGGGGGGGCCCGCGATACGCAGTATTTT
CDR3: CASSLDVGGARDTQYF
J: TRBJ2-3
V: TRBV5-1
D: NA
size: NA

DNA: TGTGCCAGCAGCAAAGGTGGCCGCTCCTACGAGCAGTACTTC
CDR3: CASSKGGRSYEQYF
J: TRBJ2-7
V: TRBV21-1
D: NA
size: few

DNA: TGTGCCAGCAGTGTGCGGACAGATCCTACCGGGGAGCTGTTTTTT
CDR3: CASSVRTDPTGELFF
J: TRBJ2-2
V: TRBV5-5
D: NA
size: NA

DNA: TGTGCCAGCAGCTTGATGGGAGGAGATACTGAAGCTTTCTTT
CDR3: CASSLMGGDTEAFF
J: TRBJ1-1
V: TRBV7-9
D: NA
size: NA

DNA: TGTGCCACCAGCAGAGTCATCGCGGGGGACCTCCGGTACGAGCAGTACTTC
CDR3: CATSRVIAGDLRYEQYF
J: TRBJ2-7
V: TRBV15
D: TRBD2
size: NA

DNA: TGTGCCAGCAGCGTAGTCTCGGACTTGGGGATCGACACCGGGGAGCTGTTTTTT
CDR3: CASSVVSDLGIDTGELFF
J: TRBJ2-2
V: TRBV9
D: NA
size: NA

DNA: TGTGCCATCAGAGAAGGGGACTCAGTCTACAATGAGCAGTTCTTC
CDR3: CAIREGDSVYNEQFF
J: TRBJ2-1
V: TRBV10-3
D: NA
size: NA

DNA: TGTGCCAGCAGCTTAGGGACAGGGAGCGGAAACACCATATATTTT
CDR3: CASSLGTGSGNTIYF
J: TRBJ1-3
V: TRBV7-9
D: TRBD1
size: NA

DNA: TGTGCCATCAGTGACGGCGGGGGGGCAAATGGCTACACCTTC
CDR3: CAISDGGGANGYTF
J: TRBJ1-2
V: TRBV10-3
D: NA
size: NA

DNA: TGTGCCAGCAGTCCCTCTACAGGGAACCTGCAGCCCCAGCATTTT
CDR3: CASSPSTGNLQPQHF
J: TRBJ1-5
V: TRBV27
D: NA
size: few